This TCR beta chain was retrieved from a study of metastatic and nonmetastatic thyroid tumors. Study-level background: Across blood and tumor or nodule tissue, repertoires from malignant and benign thyroid patients were compared with one another.

TCRdb reanalyzed the PCR reads with MiXCR. The repertoire holds about 38,000 clones, with roughly 27% as singletons. General study points: Reported TCR beta diversity, measured in blood and tumor, was significantly higher for malignant thyroid tumors than for benign nodules.

Every patient was untreated before thyroid surgery. Germline CDR1 is MNHEY and CDR2 is SVGAGI. Trimming cost V 4 bases and J 2 bases, with 8 bases left between them. This CDR3 is built from 13 residues. On this clone: Its target is not known.

This receptor was obtained from a female donor with papillary thyroid cancer or a benign thyroid nodule (not recorded which). Some clones in this sample may be carry-over from other donors' samples. Sequencing was performed on blood. The rearrangement uses TRBV6-5 and TRBJ1-1; D gene uncertain. Written as DNA, the CDR3 is TGTGCCAGCAGTTTCGACATCAACACTGAAGCTTTCTTT. Its protein product is CASSFDINTEAFF.